These T cell receptor beta chains were read from a single sample in a study of blood T cell repertoires in COVID-19. Method: immunoSEQ multiplex PCR; TCRdb's copy keeps in-frame clones and lacks some. This sample carries some 80,000 clones, around 83% of them seen once, and the ten largest clones take 30% to 40%. The source material was peripheral blood. The receptor source for this set is a woman between 65 and 79 years old with acute or convalescent COVID-19. The CDR3 runs from the conserved cysteine through the conserved F or W. The D gene is left open where the match is weak. The size entry is marked missing in some rows and otherwise reads once, few, many or a size class.

j_call | clone_size | d_call | v_call | cdr3_aa | cdr3_nt
TRBJ1-6 | . | TRBD1 | TRBV6-5 | CASRTGDSPLHF | TGTGCCAGCAGAACAGGGGATTCACCCCTCCACTTT
TRBJ2-1 | . | TRBD2 | TRBV14 | CASSLLTSGLNEQFF | TGTGCCAGCAGCCTACTGACTAGCGGGCTCAATGAGCAGTTCTTC
TRBJ1-6 | . | . | TRBV10-3 | CAISESLTDNSPLHF | TGTGCCATCAGTGAGTCCCTTACGGATAATTCACCCCTCCACTTT
TRBJ1-1 | . | . | TRBV25-1 | CASSEGGRGTEAFF | TGTGCCAGCAGTGAGGGGGGGAGAGGGACTGAAGCTTTCTTT
TRBJ2-3 | . | . | TRBV3-1/TRBV3-2 | CASSQGGRPLLTDTQYF | TGTGCCAGCAGCCAAGGAGGGAGGCCCCTTTTGACAGATACGCAGTATTTT
TRBJ2-2 | . | . | TRBV21-1 | CASSKNRVLAGGLTGELFF | TGTGCCAGCAGCAAGAACCGGGTCCTAGCGGGAGGGCTCACCGGGGAGCTGTTTTTT
TRBJ1-5 | . | TRBD1 | TRBV10-2 | CASSDPSSTGGGDQPQHF | TGCGCCAGCAGTGATCCCTCCTCGACAGGGGGCGGGGATCAGCCCCAGCATTTT
TRBJ2-1 | . | . | TRBV27 | CASSFGLDRDRRFYNEQFF | TGTGCCAGCAGTTTCGGACTTGACCGCGACAGGAGATTTTACAATGAGCAGTTCTTC
TRBJ2-3 | . | . | TRBV2 | CASSEEARGGVDTQYF | TGTGCCAGCAGTGAAGAGGCTAGAGGGGGGGTAGATACGCAGTATTTT
TRBJ2-3 | once | TRBD2 | TRBV5-6 | CASSSLAGVSDTQYF | TGTGCCAGCAGCTCACTAGCGGGAGTTTCAGATACGCAGTATTTT
TRBJ1-1 | . | . | TRBV11-3 | CASSLEANTEAFF | TGTGCCAGCAGCTTGGAGGCGAACACTGAAGCTTTCTTT
TRBJ1-2 | once | TRBD1 | TRBV6-6 | CASSLIGGEYGYTF | TGTGCCAGCAGTTTAATAGGGGGCGAGTATGGCTACACCTTC
TRBJ2-1 | . | TRBD1 | TRBV29-1 | CSVSLGTGNEQFF | TGCAGCGTGTCCTTGGGGACAGGTAATGAGCAGTTCTTC
TRBJ1-4 | . | . | TRBV19 | CAAAESLATNEKLFF | TGTGCCGCGGCGGAGTCACTTGCAACTAATGAAAAACTGTTTTTT
TRBJ1-2 | few | TRBD1 | TRBV6-1 | CASSEGRSWTGPLGYTF | TGTGCCAGCAGTGAAGGAAGGAGCTGGACAGGGCCGTTGGGCTACACCTTC
TRBJ1-1 | . | . | TRBV7-2 | CASSLAGTRTEAFF | TGTGCCAGCAGCTTAGCGGGAACTAGAACTGAAGCTTTCTTT
TRBJ2-1 | once | . | TRBV29-1 | CSVDWGDYNEQFF | TGCAGCGTTGATTGGGGGGACTACAATGAGCAGTTCTTC
TRBJ2-7 | . | . | TRBV4-1 | CASSQILGRSHYEQYF | TGCGCCAGCAGCCAAATTTTAGGGAGGAGTCATTACGAGCAGTACTTC
TRBJ2-7 | . | TRBD1 | TRBV27 | CASRGTGGSSEQYF | TGTGCCAGCAGAGGGACAGGGGGCTCGTCCGAGCAGTACTTC
TRBJ2-1 | . | TRBD2 | TRBV29-1 | CSVGRPGGSTYNEQFF | TGCAGCGTTGGTCGACCGGGAGGCTCCACCTACAATGAGCAGTTCTTC
TRBJ2-1 | once | . | TRBV5-1 | CASSFLTGASPNEQFF | TGCGCCAGCAGCTTTTTAACGGGAGCCAGCCCCAATGAGCAGTTCTTC
TRBJ1-5 | . | . | TRBV19 | CASGYRQANQPQHF | TGTGCCAGTGGTTATCGTCAGGCCAATCAGCCCCAGCATTTT
TRBJ2-1 | . | . | TRBV7-3 | CASSRGGLPGSNEQFF | TGTGCCAGCAGTCGCGGTGGACTCCCTGGGAGCAATGAGCAGTTCTTC
TRBJ1-2 | few | . | TRBV19 | CASSISDSLGYTF | TGTGCCAGTAGTATCTCCGACAGTCTCGGCTACACCTTC
TRBJ2-7 | . | . | TRBV2 | CASRDGLGYEQYF | TGTGCCAGCAGGGACGGACTCGGCTACGAGCAGTACTTC
TRBJ2-7 | . | TRBD2 | TRBV27 | CASRGTSGYEQYF | TGTGCCAGCCGCGGGACTAGCGGTTACGAGCAGTACTTC
TRBJ2-3 | . | . | TRBV7-8 | CASSFQAARPSDTQYF | TGTGCCAGCAGCTTTCAAGCGGCACGGCCATCAGATACGCAGTATTTT
TRBJ2-2 | . | . | TRBV5-4 | CASSLSVSGTGELFF | TGTGCCAGCAGCTTGTCGGTTTCAGGCACCGGGGAGCTGTTTTTT
TRBJ2-2 | . | . | TRBV7-8 | CASSLDRDTGELFF | TGTGCCAGCAGCTTAGACAGGGACACCGGGGAGCTGTTTTTT
TRBJ2-1 | . | TRBD2 | TRBV12-5 | CASGLVNRSSGRLPYNEQFF | TGTGCTAGTGGTTTGGTAAATCGGTCTAGCGGGAGGTTGCCCTACAATGAGCAGTTCTTC
TRBJ1-1 | . | TRBD1 | TRBV6-5 | CASIDMTGAGTEAFF | TGTGCCAGCATCGACATGACAGGGGCCGGGACTGAAGCTTTCTTT
TRBJ1-2 | . | TRBD1 | TRBV27 | CATSGQGPNYGYTF | TGTGCCACCTCGGGACAGGGACCTAACTATGGCTACACCTTC
TRBJ2-1 | . | TRBD2 | TRBV7-2 | CASSLDASGRYNEQFF | TGTGCCAGCAGCTTAGACGCTAGCGGGAGATACAATGAGCAGTTCTTC
TRBJ2-2 | . | TRBD2 | TRBV3-1/TRBV3-2 | CASSHRPGVAGLPTGELFF | TGTGCCAGCAGCCATCGACCCGGGGTAGCGGGATTACCCACCGGGGAGCTGTTTTTT
TRBJ2-7 | . | . | TRBV5-6 | CASSFQRYEQYF | TGTGCCAGCAGCTTTCAGCGCTACGAGCAGTACTTC
TRBJ1-2 | . | . | TRBV7-9 | CASSLDSGRVGYTF | TGTGCCAGCAGCTTAGACAGTGGGAGAGTGGGCTACACCTTC
TRBJ2-1 | . | TRBD2 | TRBV3-1/TRBV3-2 | CASSQEPLAAANEQFF | TGTGCCAGCAGCCAAGAGCCCCTAGCGGCAGCCAATGAGCAGTTCTTC
TRBJ1-3 | . | . | TRBV3-1/TRBV3-2 | CASTFGRSSGNTIYF | TGTGCCAGCACCTTCGGGAGGTCCTCTGGAAACACCATATATTTT
TRBJ1-2 | . | TRBD1 | TRBV5-6 | CASSWERGQGSNGYTF | TGTGCCAGCAGCTGGGAACGTGGACAGGGGAGTAATGGCTACACCTTC
TRBJ2-1 | large | TRBD2 | TRBV7-6 | CASSVGAGEYYNEQFF | TGTGCCAGCAGCGTTGGAGCGGGAGAATACTACAATGAGCAGTTCTTC
TRBJ1-5 | . | . | TRBV30 | CAWSFRGGDQPQHF | TGTGCCTGGTCTTTCAGGGGTGGGGATCAGCCCCAGCATTTT
TRBJ1-2 | . | . | TRBV3-1/TRBV3-2 | CASSPQTYRTGNYGYTF | TGTGCCAGCAGCCCCCAAACTTATCGCACAGGGAACTATGGCTACACCTTC
TRBJ1-2 | . | TRBD1 | TRBV4-2 | CASSFGTAIYGYTF | TGTGCCAGCAGCTTCGGGACAGCAATCTATGGCTACACCTTC
TRBJ1-2 | . | TRBD1 | TRBV29-1 | CSVDHRGGYTF | TGCAGCGTTGACCACAGGGGCGGCTACACCTTC
TRBJ1-1 | . | . | TRBV30 | CAWSAPRQVMNTEAFF | TGTGCCTGGAGCGCCCCGCGACAGGTAATGAACACTGAAGCTTTCTTT
TRBJ2-1 | . | . | TRBV2 | CASSPFSGSGKSEQFF | TGTGCCAGCAGTCCCTTCAGCGGAAGTGGGAAAAGCGAGCAGTTCTTC
TRBJ2-1 | . | . | TRBV7-8 | CASSLEGLGGTGQFF | TGTGCCAGCAGCTTAGAGGGATTAGGGGGAACGGGGCAGTTCTTC
TRBJ2-3 | . | . | TRBV6-1 | CASSDLPGTDTQYF | TGTGCCAGCAGTGACCTACCCGGTACAGATACGCAGTATTTT
TRBJ1-6 | . | TRBD1 | TRBV27 | CASSTGQAINSPLHF | TGTGCCAGCAGTACTGGACAGGCAATTAATTCACCCCTCCACTTT
TRBJ2-1 | . | TRBD1 | TRBV5-1 | CASSLGTGSYNEQFF | TGCGCCAGCAGCTTGGGGACAGGGTCCTACAATGAGCAGTTCTTC
TRBJ2-7 | . | . | TRBV21-1 | CASSTPSEDEQYF | TGTGCCAGCAGCACCCCTAGCGAAGACGAGCAGTACTTC
TRBJ1-1 | . | . | TRBV9 | CASGGSPNTEAFF | TGTGCCAGCGGGGGGTCCCCAAACACTGAAGCTTTCTTT
TRBJ2-1 | . | . | TRBV4-1 | CASSRRDGSYNEQFF | TGCGCCAGCAGCCGAAGAGATGGCTCCTACAATGAGCAGTTCTTC
TRBJ1-1 | . | . | TRBV13 | CASSSYQATEAFF | TGTGCCAGCAGCTCATACCAGGCCACTGAAGCTTTCTTT
TRBJ1-3 | . | . | TRBV19 | CASNGPGDGNTIYF | TGTGCCAGTAACGGTCCGGGGGATGGAAACACCATATATTTT
TRBJ2-2 | . | . | TRBV12-5 | CASGSQQGNGGELFF | TGTGCTAGTGGTTCACAACAGGGAAATGGCGGGGAGCTGTTTTTT
TRBJ2-7 | . | TRBD1 | TRBV29-1 | CSVGPGTGSDEQYF | TGCAGCGTTGGACCCGGGACAGGATCAGACGAGCAGTACTTC
TRBJ1-2 | few | . | TRBV7-9 | CASTHSQGGYTF | TGTGCCAGCACCCATTCTCAGGGCGGCTACACCTTC